This T cell receptor beta chain was sequenced in a study of T cells in Graves' hyperthyroidism and ophthalmopathy. Per germline, CDR1 MNHEY and CDR2 SVGEGT. The CDR3 is 15 amino acids. With 5 bases clipped from V and 8 bases from J, the junction kept 5 bases outside the gene matches. The source material, RNA transcripts, was used to amplify TCR beta CDR3 regions. A set of HTBI primers served as the primers for a first-round RT-PCR of the TCR CDR3. One entry per CDR3 protein, called by TCRdb with MiXCR from the multiplex PCR reads. The sample records almost 600,000 distinct CDR3 sequences, 14% being singletons.

Sequencing used blood. The receptor's source is a woman aged 25-40 years with Graves' hyperthyroidism that later progressed to Graves' ophthalmopathy. The genes are TRBV6-2 or TRBV6-3 and TRBJ2-1; TRBD2 agrees at 14 bases. In DNA, the CDR3 is TGTGCCAGCAGTGCCGGGACTAGCGGGGGCCATGAGCAGTTCTTC. It translates to CASSAGTSGGHEQFF.